Here is one T cell receptor (beta chain) with its context. The antigen is undetermined. One end of the junction is discordant with germline, which a read error may explain. Sequenced with the Oncomine TCR Beta short-read assay was DNA taken from cultured CD4+ T cells. In TCRdb, the PCR reads were re-called with MiXCR into one record per CDR3 protein. This repertoire shows under 11,000 distinct CDR3 sequences, about 28% found once; its top ten account for about 15%. This sample's treatment: approximately 10-day PBMC culture with coronavirus spike peptide pools or control peptides (ViraFEST assay). ViraFEST enlarged antigen-specific T cell populations with peptide pools and afterwards sequenced TCRs. By negative selection, CD4+ T cells were isolated once culture had run for around 9 days. The sample is drawn from a study of vaccination and CD4 T cells after COVID-19. Study as a whole: Six males and four females, two Hispanic, made up the convalescents. Overall study findings and caveats: Convalescent patients were relatively few, and early post-infection timepoints were missing.

The V gene's germline CDR1 is DFQATT and CDR2 SNEGSKA (reference sequence). The CDR3 consists of 15 residues. Here the sequenced sample was CD4+ T cells from blood, cultured in vitro, taken after SARS-CoV-2 vaccination. The sequence was collected from a human donor who had recovered from COVID-19. The chain joins TRBV20-1 to TRBJ2-5; 14 nucleotides match TRBD2. Written as DNA, the CDR3 is TGCAGTGCTGCTGGACTAGCGGGAGGAGGGGAGATCCAGTACTTC. This translates into CSAAGLAGGGEIQYF.